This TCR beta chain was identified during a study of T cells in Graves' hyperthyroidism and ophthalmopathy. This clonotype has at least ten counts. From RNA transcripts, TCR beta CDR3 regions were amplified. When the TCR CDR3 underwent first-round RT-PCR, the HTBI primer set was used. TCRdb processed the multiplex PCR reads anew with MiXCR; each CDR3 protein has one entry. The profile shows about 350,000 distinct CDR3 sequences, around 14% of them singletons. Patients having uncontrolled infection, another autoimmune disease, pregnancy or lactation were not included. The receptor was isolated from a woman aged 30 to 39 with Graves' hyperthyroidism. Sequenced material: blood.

The CDR3 bases are TGCGCCAGCCAGAAGCCGGCAGGGGGCAAGGGGGGAGAGTCTAGTGAACAGCAGTTCTTC. Protein product: CASQKPAGGKGGESSEQQFF. V and J are TRBV10-2 and TRBJ2-1; 8 bases line up with TRBD1. Per germline, CDR1 WSHSY and CDR2 SAAADI. This CDR3 contains 20 residues. V trimming: 8 bases; J trimming: 11 bases; junction bases outside the gene matches: 32.